A selection of T cell receptor beta chains follows, all from one sample in a study of blood T cells in healthy people across ages. TCRdb re-called the 5' RACE reads through MiXCR, storing one row per CDR3 protein. The data contain hundreds of thousands of distinct CDR3 sequences, roughly 25% of them seen just once; the ten biggest clones take up 9.4%. Separately, the same data were catalogued under a study of T cells of mothers and their children.

Sequenced material: blood. Every receptor here comes from a boy aged 5-17 years in good health. Both conserved end residues are part of each CDR3. The D gene is left open where the match is weak. Clone size, where shown, is once, few, many, or a class for clones that have expanded.

D gene,clone size,J gene,V gene,CDR3 DNA,CDR3 protein
TRBD1,NA,TRBJ1-2,TRBV9,TGTGCCAGCAGCGAAGGGGACAGGGGTTTGTGCTACACCTTC,CASSEGDRGLCYTF
TRBD1,few,TRBJ1-1,TRBV3-1,TGTGCCAGCAGCCTTACGACAGGGAGGAACACTGAAGCTTTCTTT,CASSLTTGRNTEAFF
NA,NA,TRBJ2-3,TRBV20-1,TGCAGTGCTCCGGGGCAGAACACAGATACGCAGTATTTT,CSAPGQNTDTQYF
NA,NA,TRBJ2-1,TRBV5-1,TGCGCCAGCAGCTTGGCCTTAGAAAATGAGCAGTTCTTC,CASSLALENEQFF
NA,NA,TRBJ1-4,TRBV4-1,TGCGCCAGCAGCCAAGATGAAGGGGCTAATGAAAAACTGTTTTTT,CASSQDEGANEKLFF
TRBD1,few,TRBJ1-3,TRBV7-2,TGTGCCAGCAGGAGACAGGGGGCAGGAAACACCATATATTTT,CASRRQGAGNTIYF
NA,NA,TRBJ2-7,TRBV20-1,TGCAGTGCTAGGTCCGGTGGGGGGAACATCGACGAGCAGTACTTC,CSARSGGGNIDEQYF
TRBD1,few,TRBJ2-1,TRBV20-1,TGCAGTGCTAGCAAAGGACAGGGTAGGGATGAGCAGTTCTTC,CSASKGQGRDEQFF
NA,NA,TRBJ2-1,TRBV29-1,TGCAGCGGTGACCAGGGGGGCAATGAGCAGTTCTTC,CSGDQGGNEQFF
NA,few,TRBJ1-3,TRBV12-3/TRBV12-4,TGTGCCAGCAGTGTAGACAGTAGCTCTGGAAACACCATATATTTT,CASSVDSSSGNTIYF
TRBD2,NA,TRBJ2-5,TRBV6-6,TGTGCCAGCAGTTACTCTGGGACTAGCGAAAACTTC,CASSYSGTSENF
NA,few,TRBJ2-1,TRBV29-1,TGCAGCCCGACAGTGTATAACAACAATGAGCAGTTCTTC,CSPTVYNNNEQFF